The 14 T cell receptor beta chains given below trace back to one sample, sequenced in a study of T cells in Graves' hyperthyroidism and ophthalmopathy. There were TCR beta CDR3 regions amplified from RNA transcripts. When the TCR CDR3 underwent first-round RT-PCR, the HTBI primer set was used. From the multiplex PCR reads, TCRdb called clonotypes with MiXCR, one entry per CDR3 protein. The sample includes 350,000 to 450,000 distinct CDR3 sequences, 11% to 15% of them seen just once. Input material: blood. The receptors derive from a man aged 45 to 65 with Graves' ophthalmopathy.

This clonotype was detected many times. The J gene is TRBJ1-2, the V gene TRBV30, with D unresolved. Germline V gene sequence: CDR1 GTSNPN, CDR2 SVGIG (reference sequence). Deletions cut 3 bases from V and 7 bases from J, with 18 bases between. CDR3 size: 14 residues. CDR3 in DNA: TGTGCCTGGAGCCGGCAGAGTAGGATGGGTGGCTACACCTTC. Amino acid sequence: CAWSRQSRMGGYTF.

At least ten counts were recorded for this clonotype. The CDR3 DNA follows: TGCAGTGCTAGCGGGGAGGCAAAACACATTCAGTACTTC. Its translation: CSASGEAKHIQYF. V is TRBV20-1 and J is TRBJ2-4; D might be TRBD2 (6 bases). V dropped 3 bases and J dropped 8 bases, with 14 bases sitting between them. The germline CDR1 and CDR2 sequences are DFQATT and SNEGSKA (reference sequence). CDR3 length: 13 amino acids.

This clonotype was counted many times. This chain uses TRBV7-2 with TRBJ1-4; D call uncertain. Per the germline V gene, CDR1 is SGHTA and CDR2 is FQGNSA. There are 14 residues in the CDR3. Trimming removed 3 bases at V and 0 bases at J, with 5 bases between. CDR3 in amino acids: CASSLWTTNEKLFF. The DNA for the CDR3 is TGTGCCAGCAGCTTGTGGACAACTAATGAAAAACTGTTTTTT.

This clonotype was counted at least ten times. The chain combines TRBV7-9 with TRBJ2-3, with D possibly being TRBD2 (5 bases). Trimming removed 1 base at V and 2 bases at J, with 10 bases between. Germline-derived CDR1 and CDR2 are SEHNR and FQNEAQ (reference sequence). This CDR3 is 15 amino acids long. CDR3 coding DNA: TGTGCCAGCAGCTTAGTCAGCGGCCCCACAGATACGCAGTATTTT. Amino acids: CASSLVSGPTDTQYF.

This clonotype has more than one count but fewer than ten. This chain links TRBV9 with TRBJ2-7, with D perhaps matching TRBD2 (6 bases). Germline CDR1 reads SGDLS; CDR2 reads YYNGEE. CDR3 length equals 15 residues. Trimming shortened V by 0 bases and J by 5 bases, and 15 bases separated the two germline ends. The CDR3 is CASSVATAGTHEQYF. The CDR3 nucleotides are TGTGCCAGCAGCGTAGCCACGGCGGGGACCCACGAGCAGTACTTC.

This clonotype occurred a few times. The CDR3 spells CSVTDRVANTEAFF. The CDR3 nucleotides read TGCAGCGTCACCGACAGGGTCGCGAACACTGAAGCTTTCTTT. The chain combines TRBV29-1 with TRBJ1-1; the match to TRBD1 covers 7 bases. V was clipped by 6 bases and J by 1 base; unmatched bases: 8. The CDR3 is 14 residues long. Germline lookup yields CDR1 SQVTM and CDR2 ANQGSEA.

The CDR3 DNA is TGTGCCAGCAGCTTTTCAGAAAACACAGATACGCAGTATTTT. Translating gives CASSFSENTDTQYF. The chain couples TRBV7-9 to TRBJ2-3; D call uncertain. The CDR3 sequence is 14 residues long. The V gene lost 3 bases and the J gene lost 2 bases, with 9 bases spanning the gap. The germline gives CDR1 SEHNR, CDR2 FQNEAQ (reference sequence).

This clonotype occurred many times. V gene TRBV20-1 combines with J gene TRBJ2-1, with D uncertain. CDR3 length: 14 amino acids. The ends were cut back, 3 bases at V and 7 bases at J, with 16 bases in the middle. The germline V gene has CDR1 DFQATT and CDR2 SNEGSKA (reference sequence). The CDR3 nucleotides are TGCAGTGCTAGGATTTCTGGGGTGAAAAATGAGCAGTTCTTC. Translating it yields CSARISGVKNEQFF.

The chain combines TRBV10-3 with TRBJ2-3; 7 bases match TRBD2. The CDR3 contains 15 residues. The germline gives CDR1 ENHRY, CDR2 SYGVKD. Trimming took 10 bases from V and 2 from J; bases not matched to a gene: 12. In DNA, the CDR3 is TGTGCCACGCGGGGAGGGACTACTTCCACAGATACGCAGTATTTT. Translated, it gives CATRGGTTSTDTQYF.

A note on this clonotype: Possible read error: a much larger clone is one base away. V usage is TRBV2 and J usage is TRBJ2-1, with 13 bases identical to TRBD2. Germline V gene data show CDR1 as SNHLY and CDR2 as FYNNEI. The trim removed 7 bases at V and 7 bases at J, leaving 4 bases unmatched. The CDR3 spans 14 residues. CDR3 sequence reads: CASKPGLAGNEQFF. CDR3 sequence (DNA): TGTGCCAGCAAACCGGGACTAGCGGGAAATGAGCAGTTCTTC.

The genes are TRBV6-1 and TRBJ2-7; possibly TRBD2 for D (6 bases). The CDR3 has 13 amino acids. V was cut by 6 bases and J by 4 bases, with 13 bases left in between. Germline loops: CDR1 MNHNS, CDR2 SASEGT. The CDR3 protein is CASSKGLPYEQYF. CDR3 nucleotides: TGTGCCAGCAGCAAGGGACTGCCGTACGAGCAGTACTTC.

This clonotype was seen repeatedly, ten times or more. The chain carries TRBV7-3 and TRBJ1-2; no clear D. CDR3 length: 12 amino acids. CDR1 and CDR2 from the germline V gene are SGHTA and FQGTGA. V was shortened by 5 bases and J by 4 bases, with 8 bases between the two germline ends. CDR3 coding DNA: TGTGCCAGCAGCCAGGACGGCTATGGCTACACCTTC. Its translation is CASSQDGYGYTF.

At least ten counts were recorded for this clonotype. The J gene is TRBJ1-1, the V gene TRBV2; D perhaps matches TRBD1 (5 bases). V dropped 8 bases and J dropped 5 bases, with 15 bases sitting between them. CDR3 size: 13 residues. Germline CDR1 reads SNHLY; CDR2 reads FYNNEI. The CDR3 DNA sequence: TGTGCCAGCCTTCGGGGGATTGGTACTGAAGCTTTCTTT. Translating gives CASLRGIGTEAFF.

This clonotype was observed a few times. A much bigger clone sits one base away, suggesting this may be a read error. V gene TRBV9 combines with J gene TRBJ2-1; tentatively, D is TRBD2 (6 bases). Germline V gene data show CDR1 as SGDLS and CDR2 as YYNGEE. The CDR3 contains 15 residues. CDR3 loop: CASSVVAGFSNGQFF. Here the CDR3 DNA reads TGTGCCAGCAGCGTAGTGGCGGGATTTTCCAATGGGCAGTTCTTC.